This T cell receptor beta chain is drawn from a study of blood T cell repertoires in COVID-19. At the level of the study: Spain, Italy and the United States supplied samples that represented acute and convalescent COVID-19.

Sequencing used immunoSEQ multiplex PCR; TCRdb keeps in-frame clones, though not all of them. The sample yields 130,000 or so clones, 88% seen once. CDR1 and CDR2 (germline): MGHDK, SYGVNS. This CDR3 is built from 15 residues. Trimming removed 4 bases at V and 2 bases at J, with 14 bases between. The TCR sequence derives from a man aged 65 to 79 with active COVID-19. The material sequenced was peripheral blood. The chain recombines TRBV25-1 with TRBJ2-5, with D perhaps matching TRBD1 (7 bases). CDR3 region: CASSAGGTVQETQYF. The CDR3 DNA is TGTGCCAGCAGTGCAGGGGGGACAGTTCAAGAGACCCAGTACTTC.